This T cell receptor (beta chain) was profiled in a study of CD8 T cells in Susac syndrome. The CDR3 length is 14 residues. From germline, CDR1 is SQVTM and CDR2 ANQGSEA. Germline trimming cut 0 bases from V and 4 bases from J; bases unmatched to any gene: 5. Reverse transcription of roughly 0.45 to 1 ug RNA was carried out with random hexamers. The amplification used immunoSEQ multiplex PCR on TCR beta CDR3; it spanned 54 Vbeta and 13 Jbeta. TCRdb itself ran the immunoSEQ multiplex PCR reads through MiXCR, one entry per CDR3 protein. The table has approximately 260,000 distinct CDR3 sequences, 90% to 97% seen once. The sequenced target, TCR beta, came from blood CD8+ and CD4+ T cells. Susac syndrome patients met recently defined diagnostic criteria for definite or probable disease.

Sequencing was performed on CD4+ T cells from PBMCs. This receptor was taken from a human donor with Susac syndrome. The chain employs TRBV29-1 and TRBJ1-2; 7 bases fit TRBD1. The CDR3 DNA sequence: TGCAGCGTTGAAGAACGGAGGGGGCCCTATGGCTACACCTTC. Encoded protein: CSVEERRGPYGYTF.